These T cell receptor beta chains were read from a single sample in a study of blood T cells in healthy people across ages. Each CDR3 protein is one row after TCRdb ran MiXCR on the 5' RACE reads. The sample records hundreds of thousands of distinct CDR3 sequences, 24% being singletons. Separately, the same data were catalogued under a study of T cells of mothers and their children.

Sequencing was carried out using blood. The origin of the receptors is a boy younger than 18 in good health. CDR3s include the opening cysteine and the closing phenylalanine or tryptophan. The D gene is left open where the match is weak. Rows give clone size only sometimes, using once, few, many, or a class for an expanded clone.

size,D,V,J,DNA,CDR3
few,TRBD2,TRBV29-1,TRBJ2-5,TGCAGTGCCCCGGGACTAGCGAAAGAGACCCAGTACTTC,CSAPGLAKETQYF
NA,TRBD1,TRBV20-1,TRBJ1-4,TGCAGTGCTTCACCATCTATAAGGGGGCAGGGTGAAAAACTGTTTTTT,CSASPSIRGQGEKLFF
NA,NA,TRBV27,TRBJ2-7,TGTGCCAGCAGTTTGATGGGACAATCCTACGAGCAGTACTTC,CASSLMGQSYEQYF
few,NA,TRBV4-3,TRBJ2-1,TGCGCCAGCAGCCAAGATCCGGGATCTATAATTGAGCAGTTCTTC,CASSQDPGSIIEQFF
many,NA,TRBV18,TRBJ1-2,TGTGCCAGCTCCCGGTGGATCAGACTGCTTGGCTATGGCTACACCTTC,CASSRWIRLLGYGYTF
NA,NA,TRBV27,TRBJ2-5,TGTGCCAGCAGTTTATCGAATCGCGGATATGGGTACCAAGAGACCCAGTACTTC,CASSLSNRGYGYQETQYF
few,NA,TRBV29-1,TRBJ1-1,TGCAGCGTAGGGGTCATGAACACTGAAGCTTTCTTT,CSVGVMNTEAFF
NA,TRBD1,TRBV7-9,TRBJ1-2,TGTGCCAGCAGCCCCCCTCTTCGACAGGGTTTTTCTGGCTACACCTTC,CASSPPLRQGFSGYTF
NA,NA,TRBV28,TRBJ1-5,TGTGCCAGCAGTTTAGGGGCAGGGTGGTATAGCAATCAGCCCCAGCATTTT,CASSLGAGWYSNQPQHF
few,TRBD1,TRBV16,TRBJ1-2,TGTGCCAGCAGCCCGAGACAGGGGGGATACTATGGCTACACCTTC,CASSPRQGGYYGYTF
few,NA,TRBV6-5,TRBJ2-1,TGTGCCAGCAGTTACGACATATACAATGAGCAGCTCTTC,CASSYDIYNEQLF
NA,TRBD1,TRBV5-1,TRBJ1-4,TGCGCCAGCAGCTTGGGGGGACAGAGGAATGAAAAACTGTTTTTT,CASSLGGQRNEKLFF
NA,TRBD2,TRBV28,TRBJ2-7,TGTGCCAGCAGTTTATTCCAGCGGGACCTCTACGAGCAGTACTTC,CASSLFQRDLYEQYF
NA,TRBD2,TRBV19,TRBJ2-5,TGTGCCAGTAGCGGGACTACAGGAGGGACCCAGTACTTC,CASSGTTGGTQYF
NA,NA,TRBV29-1,TRBJ2-1,TGCAGCGTTGAAGATTTGGGGGGCACCTCCTACAATAAGCAGTTCTTC,CSVEDLGGTSYNKQFF
few,NA,TRBV27,TRBJ2-4,TGTGCCAGCAGTCCTATCGGGGATCCCATAGCCAAAAACATTCAGTACTTC,CASSPIGDPIAKNIQYF
few,NA,TRBV21-1,TRBJ2-3,TGTGCCAGCAGCCAGGGGACTAGCCCCAGTGAGGATACGCAGTATTTT,CASSQGTSPSEDTQYF
few,NA,TRBV6-2/TRBV6-3,TRBJ1-1,TGTGCCAGCAGTTACTCGACAACCATGAACACTGAAGCTTTCTTT,CASSYSTTMNTEAFF
few,TRBD1,TRBV7-2,TRBJ2-5,TGTGCCAGCGGCTTAGGGGGCGGGCTGCAAGAGACCCAGTACTTC,CASGLGGGLQETQYF
NA,NA,TRBV4-3,TRBJ1-4,TGCGCCAGCAGCCAAGTTGACAGGAGTAATGAAAAACTGTTTTTT,CASSQVDRSNEKLFF
NA,TRBD2,TRBV7-9,TRBJ2-7,TGTGCCAGCAGCTTAGTTCCTAGCGGAGAGTCCTACGAGCAGTACTTC,CASSLVPSGESYEQYF
NA,NA,TRBV24-1,TRBJ2-7,TGTGCCACCAGTGTCGACTACGAGCAGTACTTC,CATSVDYEQYF
few,NA,TRBV10-3,TRBJ2-1,TGTGCCATCAGGGAGGGACAGCAAGAGACCCAGCACTTC,CAIREGQQETQHF
few,NA,TRBV5-1,TRBJ1-3,TGCGCCAGCAGCTTACAGGGCGACTCTGGAAACACCATATATTTT,CASSLQGDSGNTIYF
NA,TRBD2,TRBV28,TRBJ2-7,TGTGCCAGCCGGTCTAGCGGGGACTCCTACGAGCAGTACTTC,CASRSSGDSYEQYF
few,TRBD1,TRBV29-1,TRBJ2-3,TGCAGCGTGGACAGGGGCTCAGATACGCAGTATTTT,CSVDRGSDTQYF
few,TRBD1,TRBV18,TRBJ2-1,TGTGCCAGCTCACCGGAGGGACAGGACTCCTTTTCCTACAATGAGCAGTTCTTC,CASSPEGQDSFSYNEQFF
NA,TRBD2,TRBV5-1,TRBJ2-7,TGCGCCAGCAGCGTCAGCGGGGGGGGCTACGAGCAGTACTTC,CASSVSGGGYEQYF
many,NA,TRBV28,TRBJ2-2,TGTGCCAGCAGTTCGGGACTGAACACCGGGGAGCTGTTTTTT,CASSSGLNTGELFF
few,TRBD1,TRBV24-1,TRBJ2-1,TGTGCCACCAGTGATGGGGGGACAGGGGTAATCAATGAGCAGTTCTTC,CATSDGGTGVINEQFF
many,NA,TRBV27,TRBJ2-7,TGTGCCAGCAGTTTAGGGGGACTCTCCTACGAGCAGTACTTC,CASSLGGLSYEQYF
NA,NA,TRBV20-1,TRBJ2-7,TGCAGTGCTAGGGCGGGGACCAGAAGCTCCTACGAGCAGTACTTC,CSARAGTRSSYEQYF
NA,NA,TRBV28,TRBJ2-4,TGTGCCAGCAGTTCTCCGGGACACCCGCTGAGAAACATTCAGTACTTC,CASSSPGHPLRNIQYF
few,NA,TRBV7-9,TRBJ2-5,TGTGCCAGCAGCTTAGGGTGGGCAGGCCAAGAGACCCAGTACTTC,CASSLGWAGQETQYF
NA,NA,TRBV12-3/TRBV12-4,TRBJ2-1,TGTGCCAGCAGTTTAGATGGTGATGAGCAGTTCTTC,CASSLDGDEQFF
few,NA,TRBV4-1,TRBJ2-3,TGCGCCAGCAGCCAAGATTACCCGCCCTCGCATACGCAGTATTTT,CASSQDYPPSHTQYF
few,NA,TRBV29-1,TRBJ2-3,TGCAGCGTTGAAGATCTTGGAGCGGGTAGCACAGATACGCAGTATTTT,CSVEDLGAGSTDTQYF
few,TRBD2,TRBV7-9,TRBJ2-3,TGTGCCAGCAGCTTTAGGGGACGCGGGGGTACGCAGTATTTT,CASSFRGRGGTQYF
few,NA,TRBV9,TRBJ1-1,TGTGCCAGCAGCGTAATAGGGGGCACTGAAGCTTTCTTT,CASSVIGGTEAFF
few,NA,TRBV7-9,TRBJ1-6,TGTGCCAGCAGCTTAGGGGAGGGGTCACCCCTCCACTTT,CASSLGEGSPLHF
many,TRBD2,TRBV29-1,TRBJ2-4,TGCAGCGTGGCCGGGACTAGCGGGAGGTTGGCCAAAAACATTCAGTACTTC,CSVAGTSGRLAKNIQYF
few,TRBD1,TRBV7-2,TRBJ2-1,TGTGCCAGCAGCAACAACCGGGACAGGTCGTACAATGAGCAGTTCTTC,CASSNNRDRSYNEQFF
NA,TRBD1,TRBV6-1,TRBJ1-1,TGTGCCAGCAGTGAGGGACAGGGAGATAAAGCTTTCTTT,CASSEGQGDKAFF
NA,NA,TRBV7-9,TRBJ2-5,TGTGCCAGCAGCCCCATCGGAGGTTATCAAGAGACCCAGTACTTC,CASSPIGGYQETQYF
NA,NA,TRBV19,TRBJ2-1,TGTGCCAGTAGCCAGGGAAATTACAATGAGCAGTTCTTC,CASSQGNYNEQFF
few,TRBD2,TRBV12-3/TRBV12-4,TRBJ2-2,TGTGCCAGCAGTTTCGCGGGAGCCACCGGGGAGCTGTTTTTT,CASSFAGATGELFF
NA,NA,TRBV5-5,TRBJ2-5,TGTGCCAGCAGCTCCTCCCCGTCGAGACCCGACTTGTTTCAACCAGAGACCCAGTACTTC,CASSSSPSRPDLFQPETQYF
NA,TRBD2,TRBV20-1,TRBJ2-7,TGCAGTGCCCCCTCTGTGGGTAGCGGGAGAAACGAGCAGTACTTC,CSAPSVGSGRNEQYF
NA,NA,TRBV5-1,TRBJ2-7,TGCGCCAGCAGCTTGGGTCTCCATCTAAGCGACGAGCAGTACTTC,CASSLGLHLSDEQYF